This TCR beta chain was recorded in a study of T cells in Graves' hyperthyroidism and ophthalmopathy. Study-wide background: Peripheral blood specimens were obtained at initial diagnosis, prior to any treatment. Study outcomes and limitations: Clonotypes that were expanded in thyroid above 0.001 mostly appeared in blood too.

Germline CDR1 reads SQVTM; CDR2 reads ANQGSEA. The J segment lost 5 bases and the V segment lost 5 bases, leaving 11 bases of the junction unmatched. This CDR3 has 15 amino acids. TCR beta CDR3 sequences were amplified from RNA transcripts. Using the HTBI primer set, a first-round RT-PCR was run on the TCR CDR3. Via MiXCR, TCRdb re-called the multiplex PCR reads, giving one row per CDR3 protein. The sample has roughly 840,000 distinct CDR3 sequences; about two fifths are singletons. No progression to ophthalmopathy during 18 months of follow-up defined stable disease. Exclusion followed for patients with uncontrolled infection, other autoimmune disease, pregnancy or lactation. A word on this clonotype: Its antigen is as yet unknown.

This clonotype was obtained from a man aged 18 to 29 with Graves' hyperthyroidism. V gene TRBV29-1 combines with J gene TRBJ2-7, with 11 bases identical to TRBD2. The specimen was blood. CDR3 nucleotide sequence: TGCAGCGTTTCCTTTACTAGCGGGAGAAACCACGAGCAGTACTTC. Protein: CSVSFTSGRNHEQYF.